The rows below give T cell receptor beta chains drawn from one sample of a study of blood T cells in healthy people across ages. From the 5' RACE reads, TCRdb called clonotypes with MiXCR, one entry per CDR3 protein. The table shows roughly 700,000 distinct CDR3 sequences, with around 45% occurring only once. The specimen sequenced was blood. The source of these receptors is a woman aged 55-75 years in good health. CDR3s include the opening cysteine and the closing phenylalanine or tryptophan. A D gene is named only where the DNA matches it firmly. Only part of the rows carry a size: once, few, many, or a class if the clone is expanded.

>TRBV9|.|TRBD1|TRBJ2-7
TGTGCCAGCAGCTTAACCGCGACAGGGAGCGAGCAGTACTTC
CASSLTATGSEQYF
>TRBV18|few|TRBD1|TRBJ2-3
TGTGCCAGCTCACCGGACAGGGGGCTAGATACGCAGTATTTT
CASSPDRGLDTQYF
>TRBV6-5|once|.|TRBJ2-7
TGTGCCAGCAGTTACGTTGAGGGTGTCGAGCAGTACTTC
CASSYVEGVEQYF
>TRBV9|.|TRBD1|TRBJ2-7
TGTGCCAGCAGCCCCCGGGACAGTTTCTACGAGCAGTACTTC
CASSPRDSFYEQYF
>TRBV5-1|.|.|TRBJ2-1
TGCGCCAGCAGCCCAGGGGGGTTCACCTACAATGAGCAGTTCTTC
CASSPGGFTYNEQFF
>TRBV5-1|.|TRBD2|TRBJ2-1
TGCGCCAGCAGCTCAAGACTAGCGGAGAGCTCCTACAATGAGCAGTTCTTC
CASSSRLAESSYNEQFF
>TRBV24-1|.|TRBD2|TRBJ2-5
TGTGCCACCAGTGAAGTTTTGGCGGGAGTCGAAGAGACCCAGTACTTC
CATSEVLAGVEETQYF
>TRBV12-3/TRBV12-4|.|.|TRBJ2-1
TGTGCCAGCAGTTTATATGGGGGAGTGAGAGAGGGATACAATGAGCAGTTCTTC
CASSLYGGVREGYNEQFF
>TRBV20-1|few|.|TRBJ1-1
TGCAGTGCCGACAGAAACACTGAAGCTTTCTTT
CSADRNTEAFF
>TRBV28|.|TRBD1|TRBJ2-1
TGTGCCAGCATGGGGGACAGGGCCTACAATGAGCAGTTCTTC
CASMGDRAYNEQFF
>TRBV6-2/TRBV6-3|.|TRBD1|TRBJ1-5
TGCGCCAGCCAAGACAGGGGCAATCAGCCCCAGCATTTT
CASQDRGNQPQHF
>TRBV4-3|.|TRBD2|TRBJ2-3
TGCGCCAGCAGCCACGGACTAGCGGGAGGGGCAGATACGCAGTATTTT
CASSHGLAGGADTQYF
>TRBV29-1|.|.|TRBJ1-1
TGCAGCGTTGGAGGGACGAACCCAGCTTTCTTT
CSVGGTNPAFF
>TRBV2|.|.|TRBJ2-1
TGTGCCAGCAGCAGACTCCTCCGGTTTCTTGAGCAGTTCTTC
CASSRLLRFLEQFF
>TRBV20-1|.|.|TRBJ1-1
TGCAGCAAAAGGGGGGGCACCACTGAAGCTTTCTTT
CSKRGGTTEAFF
>TRBV20-1|.|.|TRBJ2-5
TGCAGTGCTTTCGACCGAGTGGGGAAGACCCAGTACTTC
CSAFDRVGKTQYF
>TRBV20-1|.|TRBD2|TRBJ2-4
TGCAGTGCTAGCGGGCAAGCGGGAGGGGCCAAAAACATTCAGTACTTC
CSASGQAGGAKNIQYF
>TRBV6-2/TRBV6-3|many|.|TRBJ2-3
TGTGCCAGCAGCTCGAGTACAGATACGCAGTATTTT
CASSSSTDTQYF
>TRBV6-5|.|.|TRBJ2-1
TGTGCCAGCAGGAAGAGCTCCTACAATGAGCAGTTCTTC
CASRKSSYNEQFF
>TRBV14|.|.|TRBJ2-7
TGTGCCAGCAGCCGCGGCGCCACTAGAATTTACGAGCAGTACTTC
CASSRGATRIYEQYF